This TCR beta chain originates from a study of beta chain features in type 1 diabetes. Broader study findings: Patients and controls would share equally any PCR tilt toward shorter templates. Individuals with type 1 diabetes displayed fewer insertions and more deletions at VDJ junctions. People with Type 1 diabetes carried modestly yet significantly shorter TCRB CDR3s in all four CD4+ subsets.

Donors underwent one heparinised blood draw, around 120 mL on average. Expressed TCRB transcripts were sequenced, since all the RNA that had been isolated was reverse transcribed. The method was immunoSEQ multiplex PCR; TCRdb's version includes in-frame clones alone and lacks a portion of them. The sample carries 25,000 to 30,000 clones, roughly 56% recorded once. The CDR3 is 15 residues long. Looked up from germline, CDR1 is LGHNA and CDR2 is YSLEER. Trimming took 1 base from V and 3 from J; bases not matched to a gene: 0. This clone was observed a handful of times. Its antigen is as yet unknown. V and J are TRBV4-3 and TRBJ2-1, with TRBD1 matching 10 bases. What was sequenced was Tregs from blood. This TCR derives from a woman aged 18-30 years with type 1 diabetes. The DNA of the CDR3 is TGCGCCAGCAGCCAAGGGACAGGGGGCTACAATGAGCAGTTCTTC. Residues: CASSQGTGGYNEQFF.